A single sample is the source of the 11 T cell receptor beta chains below, sequenced in a study of PD-L1 blockade in urothelial cancer (dated by TCRdb to about 2017). The intended sense of this specimen's time point label: pretreatment peripheral blood. The library was made by the immunoSEQ multiplex PCR assay. This is the immuneACCESS table as TCRdb keeps it, with only in-frame sequences that have V and J called. A part of the clones is gone; compared with another copy, unresolved V genes explain less than half, and the rest is unexplained. The sample table contains tens of thousands of clones; only one count was recorded for 70% to 90% of them. Of the sample, 14% to 15% falls within the top ten clones. Material: PBMCs, obtained around atezolizumab (anti-PD-L1) treatment. The source is a man between 60 and 70 years old with urothelial cancer.

This sequence joins TRBV29-1 and TRBJ1-2; the D is unclear. The CDR3 contains 13 residues. Germline CDR1 is SQVTM and CDR2 is ANQGSEA. V was pared by 7 bases and J by 3 bases, with 15 bases between. The CDR3: CSALRDTDYGYTF. The CDR3 bases are TGCAGCGCCCTGAGAGATACTGACTATGGCTACACCTTC. Drawing the rest from reference TRBV29-1 and TRBJ1-2, the complete variable domain is SAVISQKPSRDICQRGTSLTIQCQVDSQVTMMFWYRQQPGQSLTLIATANQGSEATYESGFVIDKFPISRPNLTFSTLTVSNMSPEDSSIYLCSALRDTDYGYTFGSGTRLTVV.

V and J are TRBV6-5 and TRBJ1-6, with a possible D match to TRBD1 (6 bases). The CDR3 contains 14 residues. In germline, CDR1 is MNHEY, CDR2 SVGAGI. V lost 4 bases, J lost 10 bases, and 14 bases lay in between. DNA for the CDR3: TGTGCCAGCAGTTCTCAGGGGCGAGGATCACCCCTCCACTTT. This encodes CASSSQGRGSPLHF.

This rearrangement joins TRBV7-2 to TRBJ1-3; the D gene is possibly TRBD1 (6 bases). The germline CDR1 and CDR2 sequences are SGHTA and FQGNSA. This CDR3 is 16 amino acids long. The V end lost 1 base, the J end lost 8 bases, and 18 bases lay between the germline ends. The CDR3 region has the DNA TGTGCCAGCAGCTTAGTCGGGACCGGGAGGGGGGACACCATATATTTT. It yields the protein CASSLVGTGRGDTIYF.

Comment on this clone: It is likely a read error, because the conserved phenylalanine at the end of the CDR3 is missing. The chain carries TRBV5-4 and TRBJ1-1; the match to TRBD1 covers 7 bases. Germline trimming cut 4 bases from V and 0 bases from J; bases unmatched to any gene: 6. This CDR3 has 15 residues. Germline V lookup: CDR1 SGHNT, CDR2 YYREEE (reference sequence). Here the CDR3 reads CASSETDRVNTEAFL. The CDR3 bases are TGTGCCAGCAGCGAAACAGACAGGGTGAACACTGAAGCTTTCCTT.

This chain connects TRBV19 to TRBJ2-7; 10 nucleotides align to TRBD2. With V trimmed by 0 bases and J by 5 bases, 7 bases remained unmatched. In germline, CDR1 is LNHDA, CDR2 SQIVND (reference sequence). This CDR3 is 16 amino acids long. The chain's CDR3 is CASSIDASGGRDEQYF. CDR3 nucleotides: TGTGCCAGTAGTATAGATGCTAGCGGGGGAAGGGACGAGCAGTACTTC.

The V call is TRBV11-2, the J call TRBJ2-4; a possible D gene is TRBD1 (5 bases). Trimming left V 4 bases short and J 1 base short, with 17 bases between. Per germline, CDR1 SGHAT and CDR2 FQNNGV. The CDR3 totals 17 residues. The CDR3 reads CASSSRLQTDAKNIQYF. In nucleotides, the CDR3 is TGTGCCAGCAGCTCAAGACTCCAGACAGATGCCAAAAACATTCAGTACTTC.

This chain joins TRBV18 and TRBJ2-7; TRBD1 aligns across 8 bases. The CDR3 length is 15 residues. The germline V gene encodes CDR1 KGHSH and CDR2 LQKENI. V lost 0 bases to trimming and J lost 4 bases; unmatched junction nucleotides: 5. The CDR3 DNA follows: TGTGCCAGCTCACCACCCGGACAGGGCGCTTACGAGCAGTACTTC. Translated: CASSPPGQGAYEQYF.

This clone has a handful of counts. V is TRBV7-2 and J is TRBJ2-3; D not resolved. The V and J ends lost 5 bases and 4 bases respectively, with 7 bases between them. Germline CDR1 SGHTA, CDR2 FQGNSA. CDR3 length: 12 amino acids. The CDR3 loop is CASSPPPDTQYF. CDR3 DNA sequence: TGTGCCAGCAGCCCCCCTCCAGATACGCAGTATTTT.

This clone appeared a single time. V gene TRBV5-1 combines with J gene TRBJ2-2; D may be TRBD2 (5 bases). This CDR3 has 11 residues. Trimming cost V 9 bases and J 8 bases, with 11 bases left between them. Germline CDR1 SGHRS, CDR2 YFSETQ. The CDR3 nucleotides read TGCGCCATCCTCGAGGGAGGGGAGCTGTTTTTT. This gives the protein CAILEGGELFF.

The rearrangement joins TRBV5-1 to TRBJ2-7; possibly TRBD2 for D (5 bases). The CDR3 has 15 residues. Germline CDR1 is SGHRS and CDR2 is YFSETQ. V lost 6 bases and J lost 0, with 16 bases in between. The CDR3 is CASTPLAGNSYEQYF. CDR3 nucleotides: TGCGCCAGCACCCCGCTGGCCGGGAACTCCTACGAGCAGTACTTC.

The chain combines TRBV6-1 with TRBJ1-6; possible D gene TRBD1, 6 bases. This CDR3 spans 17 amino acids. The germline V gene encodes CDR1 MNHNS and CDR2 SASEGT. Trimming shortened V by 0 bases and J by 6 bases, and 15 bases separated the two germline ends. The CDR3 nucleotides are TGTGCCAGCAGTGAAGCGGGACGCAGGGGCCTTAATTCACCCCTCCACTTT. Translating it yields CASSEAGRRGLNSPLHF.